This T cell receptor beta chain was identified in a study of beta chain features in type 1 diabetes. As for the study in general: Patients and healthy donors were similar in age, gender and cell yields.

Study-wide results and limits: Among all four CD4+ subsets, Type 1 diabetes patients had TCRB CDR3s that were moderately but significantly shorter.

Notes on this clone: Its matching antigen is unknown.

The CDR3 length is 11 residues. Per germline, CDR1 DFQATT and CDR2 SNEGSKA (reference sequence). Deletions cut 0 bases from V and 13 bases from J, with 11 bases between. Expressed TCRB transcripts were sequenced after all isolated RNA was converted to cDNA. Profiling relied on immunoSEQ multiplex PCR, and the TCRdb table lists in-frame clones only, not all of them. The table has a few hundred thousand clones, roughly 12% seen once; the top ten hold about 0.01%. Averaging about 116 mL, one heparinised blood draw came from each individual donor. J is TRBJ2-3 and V is TRBV20-1, with D maybe TRBD2 (6 bases). This clonotype originated in a woman between 18 and 30 years old with type 1 diabetes. Sequencing was done on a sample of naive CD4+ T cells from blood. The CDR3 is CSARDVPGEYF. CDR3 nucleotide sequence: TGCAGTGCTAGAGATGTCCCGGGAGAGTATTTT.